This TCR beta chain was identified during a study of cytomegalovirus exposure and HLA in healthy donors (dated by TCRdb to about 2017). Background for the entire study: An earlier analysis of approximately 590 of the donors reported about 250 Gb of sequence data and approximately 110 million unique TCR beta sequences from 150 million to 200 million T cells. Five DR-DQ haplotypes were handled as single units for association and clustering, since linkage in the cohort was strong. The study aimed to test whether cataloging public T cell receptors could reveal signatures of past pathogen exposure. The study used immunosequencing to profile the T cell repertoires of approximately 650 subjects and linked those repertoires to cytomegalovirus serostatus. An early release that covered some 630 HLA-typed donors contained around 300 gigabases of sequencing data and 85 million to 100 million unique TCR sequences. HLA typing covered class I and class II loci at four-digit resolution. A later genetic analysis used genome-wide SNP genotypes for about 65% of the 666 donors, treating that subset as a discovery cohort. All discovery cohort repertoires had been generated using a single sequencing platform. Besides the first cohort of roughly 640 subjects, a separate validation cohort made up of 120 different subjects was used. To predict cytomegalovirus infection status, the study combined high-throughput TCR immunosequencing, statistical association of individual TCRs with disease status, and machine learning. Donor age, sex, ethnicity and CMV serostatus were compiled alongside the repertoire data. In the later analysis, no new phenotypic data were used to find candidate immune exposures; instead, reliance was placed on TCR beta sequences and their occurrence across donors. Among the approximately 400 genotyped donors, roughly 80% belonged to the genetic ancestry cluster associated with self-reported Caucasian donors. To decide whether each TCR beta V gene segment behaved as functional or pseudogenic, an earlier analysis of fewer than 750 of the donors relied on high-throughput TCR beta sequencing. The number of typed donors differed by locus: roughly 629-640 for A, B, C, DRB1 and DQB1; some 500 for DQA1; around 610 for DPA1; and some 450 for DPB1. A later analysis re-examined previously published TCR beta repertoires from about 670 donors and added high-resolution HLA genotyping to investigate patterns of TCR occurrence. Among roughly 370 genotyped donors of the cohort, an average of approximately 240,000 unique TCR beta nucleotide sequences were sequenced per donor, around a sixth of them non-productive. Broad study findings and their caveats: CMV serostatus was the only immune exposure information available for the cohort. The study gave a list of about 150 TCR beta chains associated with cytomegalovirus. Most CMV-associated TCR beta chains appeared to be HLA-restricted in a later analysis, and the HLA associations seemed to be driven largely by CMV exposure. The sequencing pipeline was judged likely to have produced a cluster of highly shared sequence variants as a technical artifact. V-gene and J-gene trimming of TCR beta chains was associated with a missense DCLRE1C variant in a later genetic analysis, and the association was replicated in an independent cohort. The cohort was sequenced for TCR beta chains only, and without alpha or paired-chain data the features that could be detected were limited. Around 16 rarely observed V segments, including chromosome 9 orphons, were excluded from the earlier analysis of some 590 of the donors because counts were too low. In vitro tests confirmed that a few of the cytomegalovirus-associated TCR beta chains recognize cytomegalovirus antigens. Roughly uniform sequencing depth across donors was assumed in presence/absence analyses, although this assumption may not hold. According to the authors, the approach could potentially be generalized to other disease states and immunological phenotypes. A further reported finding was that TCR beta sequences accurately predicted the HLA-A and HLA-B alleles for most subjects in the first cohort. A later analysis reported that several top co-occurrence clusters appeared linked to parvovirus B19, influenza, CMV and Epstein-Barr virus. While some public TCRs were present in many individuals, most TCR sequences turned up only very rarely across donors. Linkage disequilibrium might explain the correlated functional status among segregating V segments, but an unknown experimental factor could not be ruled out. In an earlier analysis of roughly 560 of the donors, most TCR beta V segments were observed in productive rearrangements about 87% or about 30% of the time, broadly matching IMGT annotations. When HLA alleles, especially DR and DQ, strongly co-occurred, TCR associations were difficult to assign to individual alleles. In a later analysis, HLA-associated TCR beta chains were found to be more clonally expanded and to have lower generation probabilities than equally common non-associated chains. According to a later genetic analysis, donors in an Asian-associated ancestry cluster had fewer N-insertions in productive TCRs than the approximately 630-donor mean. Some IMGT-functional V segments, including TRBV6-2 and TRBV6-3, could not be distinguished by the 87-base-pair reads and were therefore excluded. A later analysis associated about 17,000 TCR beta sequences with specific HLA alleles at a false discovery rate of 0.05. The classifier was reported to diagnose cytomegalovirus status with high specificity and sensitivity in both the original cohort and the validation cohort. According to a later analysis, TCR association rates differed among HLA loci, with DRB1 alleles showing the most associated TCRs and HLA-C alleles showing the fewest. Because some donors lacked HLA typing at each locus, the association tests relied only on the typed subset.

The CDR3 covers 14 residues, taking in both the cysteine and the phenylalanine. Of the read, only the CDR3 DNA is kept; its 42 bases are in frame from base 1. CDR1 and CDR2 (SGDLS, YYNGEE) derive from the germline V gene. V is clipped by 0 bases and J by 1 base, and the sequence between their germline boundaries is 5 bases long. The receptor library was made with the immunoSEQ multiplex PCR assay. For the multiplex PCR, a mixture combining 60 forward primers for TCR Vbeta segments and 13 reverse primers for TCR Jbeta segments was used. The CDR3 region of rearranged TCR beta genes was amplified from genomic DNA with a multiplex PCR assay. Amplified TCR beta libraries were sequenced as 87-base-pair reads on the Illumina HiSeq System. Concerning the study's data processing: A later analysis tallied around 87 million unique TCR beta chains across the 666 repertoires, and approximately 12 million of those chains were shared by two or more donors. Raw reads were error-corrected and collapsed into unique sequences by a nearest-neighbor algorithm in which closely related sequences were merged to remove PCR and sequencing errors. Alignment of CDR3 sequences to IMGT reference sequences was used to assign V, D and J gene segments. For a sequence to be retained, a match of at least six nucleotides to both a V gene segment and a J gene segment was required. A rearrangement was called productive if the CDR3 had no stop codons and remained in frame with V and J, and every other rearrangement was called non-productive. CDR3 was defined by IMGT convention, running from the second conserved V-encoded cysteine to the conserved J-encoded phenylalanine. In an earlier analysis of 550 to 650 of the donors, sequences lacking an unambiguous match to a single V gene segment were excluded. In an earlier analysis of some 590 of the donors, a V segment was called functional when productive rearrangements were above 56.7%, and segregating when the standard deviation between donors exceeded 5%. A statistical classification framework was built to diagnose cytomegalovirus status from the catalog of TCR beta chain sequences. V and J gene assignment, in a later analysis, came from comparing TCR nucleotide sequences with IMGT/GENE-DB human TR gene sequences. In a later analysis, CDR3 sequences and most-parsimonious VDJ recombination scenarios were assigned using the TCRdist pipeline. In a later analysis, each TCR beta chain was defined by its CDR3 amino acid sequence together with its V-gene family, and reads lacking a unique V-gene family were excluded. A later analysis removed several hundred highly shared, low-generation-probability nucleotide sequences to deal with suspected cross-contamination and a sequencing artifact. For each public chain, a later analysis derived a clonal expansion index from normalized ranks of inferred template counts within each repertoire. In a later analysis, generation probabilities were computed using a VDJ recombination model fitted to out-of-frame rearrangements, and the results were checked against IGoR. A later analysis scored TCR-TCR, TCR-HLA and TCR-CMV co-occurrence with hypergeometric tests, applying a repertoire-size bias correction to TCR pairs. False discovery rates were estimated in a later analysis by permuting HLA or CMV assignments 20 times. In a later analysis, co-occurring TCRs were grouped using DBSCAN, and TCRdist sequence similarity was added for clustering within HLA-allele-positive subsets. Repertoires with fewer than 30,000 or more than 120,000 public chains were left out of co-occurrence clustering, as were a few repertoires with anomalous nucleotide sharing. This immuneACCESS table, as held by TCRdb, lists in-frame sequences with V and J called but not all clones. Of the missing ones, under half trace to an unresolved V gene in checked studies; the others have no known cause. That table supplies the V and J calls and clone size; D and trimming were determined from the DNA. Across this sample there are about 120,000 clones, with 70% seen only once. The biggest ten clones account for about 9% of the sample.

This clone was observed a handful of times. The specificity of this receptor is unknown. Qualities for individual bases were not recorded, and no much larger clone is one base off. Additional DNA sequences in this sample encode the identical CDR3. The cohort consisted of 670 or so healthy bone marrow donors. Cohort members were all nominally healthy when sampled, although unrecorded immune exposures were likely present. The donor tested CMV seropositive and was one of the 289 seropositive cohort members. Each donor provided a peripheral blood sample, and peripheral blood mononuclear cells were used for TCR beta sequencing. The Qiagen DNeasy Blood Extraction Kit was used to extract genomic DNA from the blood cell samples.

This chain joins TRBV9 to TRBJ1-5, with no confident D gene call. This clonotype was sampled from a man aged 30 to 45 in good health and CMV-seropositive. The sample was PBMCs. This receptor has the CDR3 CASSVDGSNQPQHF. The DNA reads TGTGCCAGCAGCGTAGACGGGAGCAATCAGCCCCAGCATTTT.